This T cell receptor beta chain derives from a study of post-analysis software for immune sequencing data. Turning to the study itself: Relapsing-remitting, secondary progressive and progressive-relapsing multiple sclerosis were all included among the disease courses. Whole-study findings and limits: F measure clustering grouped samples strongly by preparation batch. The study found TRBV5-6, TRBV5-1 and TRBV20-1 among a few TRBV segments more frequent in patients than controls. A significant reduction in normalized Chao1 diversity was observed in multiple sclerosis patients versus controls.

This clonotype has more than one count but fewer than ten. What it binds is not known. Tagging with unique molecular identifiers was a feature of the TCR beta cDNA libraries. The yield from around 1 to 10 million T cells was 500,000 or so cDNA molecules in total. TCRdb reanalysed the PCR reads using MiXCR and keeps one entry per CDR3 protein. The data contain hundreds of thousands of distinct CDR3 sequences, roughly 58% of them singletons. The CDR3 has 12 residues. Trimming shortened V by 2 bases and J by 5 bases, and 6 bases separated the two germline ends. CDR1 and CDR2 from the germline V gene are SGHTA and FQGNSA.

This TCR derives from a girl under 18 with multiple sclerosis. Sequenced material: blood. The chain links TRBV7-2 to TRBJ2-5, with no clear D. This CDR3 reads CASSLSEETQYF. The CDR3 DNA follows: TGTGCCAGCAGCTTAAGTGAGGAGACCCAGTACTTC.